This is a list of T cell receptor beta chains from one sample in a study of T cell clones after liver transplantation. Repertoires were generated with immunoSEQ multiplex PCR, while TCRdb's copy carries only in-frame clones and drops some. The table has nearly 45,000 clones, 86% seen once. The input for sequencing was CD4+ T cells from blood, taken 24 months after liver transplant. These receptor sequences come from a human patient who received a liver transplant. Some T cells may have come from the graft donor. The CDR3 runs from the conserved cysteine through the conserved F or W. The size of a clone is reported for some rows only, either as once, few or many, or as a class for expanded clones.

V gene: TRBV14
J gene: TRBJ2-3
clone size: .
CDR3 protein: CASSRNWNTQYF

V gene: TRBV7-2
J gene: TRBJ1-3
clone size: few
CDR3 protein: CASSFQGVTSLSGNTIYF

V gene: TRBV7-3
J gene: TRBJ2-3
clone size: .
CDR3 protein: CASSLGPGGVNTQYF

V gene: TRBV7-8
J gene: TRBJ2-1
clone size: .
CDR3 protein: CASSLGGIAGGNEQFF

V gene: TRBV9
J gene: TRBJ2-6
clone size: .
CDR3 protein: CASSVGAVNSARGANVLTF

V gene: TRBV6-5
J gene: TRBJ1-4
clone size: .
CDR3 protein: CASSYSPGFANEKLFF

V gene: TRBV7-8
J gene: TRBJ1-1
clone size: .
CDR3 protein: CASSSPSGWAFF

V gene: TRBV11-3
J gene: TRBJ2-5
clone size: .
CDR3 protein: CASSLGTLETQYF

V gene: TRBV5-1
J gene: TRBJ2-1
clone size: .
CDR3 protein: CASSTPSGDSYNEQFF

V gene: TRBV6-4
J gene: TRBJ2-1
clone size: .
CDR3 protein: CASSRLAGGYNEQFF

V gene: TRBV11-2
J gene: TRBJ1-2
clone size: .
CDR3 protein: CASSLHGSSNYGYTF

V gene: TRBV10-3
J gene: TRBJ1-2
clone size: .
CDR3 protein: CAISHSASAKGYTF

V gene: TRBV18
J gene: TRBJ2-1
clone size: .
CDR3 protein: CASSPLLESEQFF

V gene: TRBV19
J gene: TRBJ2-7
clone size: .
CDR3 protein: CASSRDLINGEQYF

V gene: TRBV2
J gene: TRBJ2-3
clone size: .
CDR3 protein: CASSQGGADTQYF

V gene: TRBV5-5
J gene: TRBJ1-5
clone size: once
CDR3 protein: CASSWDRKSNQPQHF

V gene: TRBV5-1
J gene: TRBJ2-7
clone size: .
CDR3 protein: CASQQQTGVDYEQYF

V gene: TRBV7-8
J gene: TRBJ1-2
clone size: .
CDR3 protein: CASSLGRAQGNYGYTF

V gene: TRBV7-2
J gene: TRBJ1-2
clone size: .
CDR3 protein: CASSKRDVTTYGYTF

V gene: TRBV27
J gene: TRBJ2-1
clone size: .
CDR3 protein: CASSYLQGTSYNEQFF

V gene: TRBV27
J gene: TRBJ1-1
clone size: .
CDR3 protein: CASSPLPGGGTEAFF

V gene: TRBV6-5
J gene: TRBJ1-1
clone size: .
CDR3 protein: CASSYFQGNTEAFF

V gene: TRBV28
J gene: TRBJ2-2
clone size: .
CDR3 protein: CASGGGLGGTGELFF

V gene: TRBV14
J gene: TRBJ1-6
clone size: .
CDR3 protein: CASSQDWGSSYNSPLHF

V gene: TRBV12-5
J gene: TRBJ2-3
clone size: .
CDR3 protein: CASGLVQGAGQGLSTDTQYF

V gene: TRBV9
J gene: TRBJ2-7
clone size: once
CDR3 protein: CASSSGTFSYEQYF

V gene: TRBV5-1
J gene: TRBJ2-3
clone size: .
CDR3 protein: CASSPWGGRSADTQYF

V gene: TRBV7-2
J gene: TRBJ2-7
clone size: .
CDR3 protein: CASSSFIRRDRKSYEQYF

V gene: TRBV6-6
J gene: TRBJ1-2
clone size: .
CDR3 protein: CASTPGHNYGYTF

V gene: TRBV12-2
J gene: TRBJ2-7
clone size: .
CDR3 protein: CASRSPSSGSSVYEQYF

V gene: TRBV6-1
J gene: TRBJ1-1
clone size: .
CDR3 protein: CASPLQGVNTEAFF

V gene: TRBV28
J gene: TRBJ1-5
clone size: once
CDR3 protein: CASSSPGGSNQPQHF

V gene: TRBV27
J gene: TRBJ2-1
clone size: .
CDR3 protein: CASQTLVPRGEQFF

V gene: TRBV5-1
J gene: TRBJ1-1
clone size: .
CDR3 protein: CASRLQMNTEAFF

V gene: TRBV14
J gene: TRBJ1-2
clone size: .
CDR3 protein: CASSSQGAQNYGYTF

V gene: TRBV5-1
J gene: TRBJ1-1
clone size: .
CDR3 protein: CASSLKGASVSTEAFF

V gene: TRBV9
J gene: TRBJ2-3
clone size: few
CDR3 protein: CASQAGSTDTQYF

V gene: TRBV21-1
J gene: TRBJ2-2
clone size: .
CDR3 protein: CASSEGLAGGNTGELFF

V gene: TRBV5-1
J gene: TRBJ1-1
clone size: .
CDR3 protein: CASSLDRGANTEAFF

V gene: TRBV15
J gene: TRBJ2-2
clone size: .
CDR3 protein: CAVAPGQVTGELFF

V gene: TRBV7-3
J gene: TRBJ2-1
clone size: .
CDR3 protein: CASSFVNGEQFF

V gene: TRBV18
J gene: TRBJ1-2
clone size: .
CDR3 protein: CASSPSRGGEYGYTF

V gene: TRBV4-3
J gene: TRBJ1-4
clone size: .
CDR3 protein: CASSQDRGGQGGTNEKLFF

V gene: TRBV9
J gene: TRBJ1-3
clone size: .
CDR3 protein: CASSVSSGNTIYF

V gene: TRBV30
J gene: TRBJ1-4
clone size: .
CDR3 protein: CAWTQGIRDGGEKLFF

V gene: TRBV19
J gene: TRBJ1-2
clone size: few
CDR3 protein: CASSPDTGYGYTF

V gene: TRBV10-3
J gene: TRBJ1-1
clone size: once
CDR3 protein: CAISDRDTEAFF

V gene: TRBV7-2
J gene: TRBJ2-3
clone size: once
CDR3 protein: CASSSQAGVTTDTQYF

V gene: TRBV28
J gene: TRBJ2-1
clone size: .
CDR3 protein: CASRLDNEQFF

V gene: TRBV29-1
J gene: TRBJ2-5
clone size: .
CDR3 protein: CSVPAGETQYF

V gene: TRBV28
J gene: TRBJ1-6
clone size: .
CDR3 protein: CASSLPGPVNSPLHF

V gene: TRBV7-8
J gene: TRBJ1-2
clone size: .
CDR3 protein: CASSLEHGGQSYGYTF

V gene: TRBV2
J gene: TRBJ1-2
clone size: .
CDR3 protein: CASGGRGDYGYTF

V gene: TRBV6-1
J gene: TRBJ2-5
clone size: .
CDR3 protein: CASSQAAGHQETQYF